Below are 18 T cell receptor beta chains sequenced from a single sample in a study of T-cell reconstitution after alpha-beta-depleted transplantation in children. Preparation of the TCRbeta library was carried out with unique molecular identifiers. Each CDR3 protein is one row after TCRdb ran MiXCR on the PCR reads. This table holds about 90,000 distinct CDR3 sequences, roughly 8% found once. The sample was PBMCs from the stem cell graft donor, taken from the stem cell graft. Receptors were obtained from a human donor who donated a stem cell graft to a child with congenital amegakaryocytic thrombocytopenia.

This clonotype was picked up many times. The CDR3 loop reads CSASKGGTGELFF. The CDR3 coding sequence is TGCAGTGCGAGTAAAGGGGGGACCGGGGAGCTGTTTTTT. This rearrangement joins TRBV20-1 to TRBJ2-2; the D call may be TRBD1 or TRBD2 (6 bases each). The germline gives CDR1 DFQATT, CDR2 SNEGSKA (reference sequence). The CDR3 is made up of 13 amino acids. V gave up 6 bases and J gave up 5 bases, with 13 bases separating them.

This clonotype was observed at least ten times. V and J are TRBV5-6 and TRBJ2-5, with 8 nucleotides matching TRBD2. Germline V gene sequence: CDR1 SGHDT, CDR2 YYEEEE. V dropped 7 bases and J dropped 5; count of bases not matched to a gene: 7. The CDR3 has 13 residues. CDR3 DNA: TGTGCCAGCCGGGAGGGGAATATCGAGACCCAGTACTTC. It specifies CASREGNIETQYF.

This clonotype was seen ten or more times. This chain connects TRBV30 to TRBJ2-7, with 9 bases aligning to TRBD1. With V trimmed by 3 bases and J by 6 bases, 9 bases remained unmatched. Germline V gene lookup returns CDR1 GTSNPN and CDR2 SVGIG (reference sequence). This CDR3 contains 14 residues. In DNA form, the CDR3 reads TGTGCCTGGAGCTCCGGGACAGGGCTAAGCGAGCAGTACTTC. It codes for CAWSSGTGLSEQYF.

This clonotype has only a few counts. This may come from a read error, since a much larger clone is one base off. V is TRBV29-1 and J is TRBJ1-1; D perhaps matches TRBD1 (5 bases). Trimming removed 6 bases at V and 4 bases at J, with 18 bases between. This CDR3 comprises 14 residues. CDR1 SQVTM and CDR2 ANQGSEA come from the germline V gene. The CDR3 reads CSVSPGGGTTEAFF. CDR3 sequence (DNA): TGCAGCGTCTCCCCCGGCGGGGGGACCACTGAAGCTTTCTTT.

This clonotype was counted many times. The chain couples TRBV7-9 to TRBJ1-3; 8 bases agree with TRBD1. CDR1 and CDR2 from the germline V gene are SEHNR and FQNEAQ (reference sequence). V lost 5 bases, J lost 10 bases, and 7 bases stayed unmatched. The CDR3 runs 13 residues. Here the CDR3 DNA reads TGTGCCAGCAGCCCTGACAGGGGCGGGACCATATATTTT. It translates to CASSPDRGGTIYF.

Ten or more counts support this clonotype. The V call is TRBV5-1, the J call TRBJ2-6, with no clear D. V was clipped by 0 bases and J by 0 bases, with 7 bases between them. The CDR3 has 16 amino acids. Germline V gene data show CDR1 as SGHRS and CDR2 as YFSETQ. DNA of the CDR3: TGCGCCAGCAGCTTGGGGTTAACCTCTGGGGCCAACGTCCTGACTTTC. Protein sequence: CASSLGLTSGANVLTF.

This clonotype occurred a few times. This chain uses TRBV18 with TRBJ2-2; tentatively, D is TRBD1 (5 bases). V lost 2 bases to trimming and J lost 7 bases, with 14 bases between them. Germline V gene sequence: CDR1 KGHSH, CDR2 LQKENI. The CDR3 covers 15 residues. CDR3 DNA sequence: TGTGCCAGCTCACCAGGGCCAGGGATCGTCGGGGAGCTGTTTTTT. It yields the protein CASSPGPGIVGELFF.

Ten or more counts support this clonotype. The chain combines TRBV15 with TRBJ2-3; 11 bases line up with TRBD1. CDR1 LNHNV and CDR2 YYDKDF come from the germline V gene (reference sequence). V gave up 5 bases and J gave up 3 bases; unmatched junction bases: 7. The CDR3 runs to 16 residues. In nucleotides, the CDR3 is TGTGCCACCAGCTCTAGGACAGGGGGCATGACAGATACGCAGTATTTT. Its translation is CATSSRTGGMTDTQYF.

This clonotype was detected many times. Here the CDR3 DNA reads TGTGCCAGCAGGACTAGCGGGTACGAGCAGTACTTC. Amino acid sequence: CASRTSGYEQYF. J is TRBJ2-7 and V is TRBV2; the match to TRBD2 covers 10 bases. The CDR3 contains 12 residues. CDR1 and CDR2 (germline): SNHLY, FYNNEI. V shed 6 bases and J 4 bases; nucleotides not matched to a gene: 0.

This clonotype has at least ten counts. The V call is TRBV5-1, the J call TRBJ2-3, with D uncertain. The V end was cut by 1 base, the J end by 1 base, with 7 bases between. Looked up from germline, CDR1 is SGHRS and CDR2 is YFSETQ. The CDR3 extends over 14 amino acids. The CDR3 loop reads CASSLTVGTDTQYF. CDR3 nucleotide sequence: TGCGCCAGCAGCTTGACGGTCGGCACAGATACGCAGTATTTT.

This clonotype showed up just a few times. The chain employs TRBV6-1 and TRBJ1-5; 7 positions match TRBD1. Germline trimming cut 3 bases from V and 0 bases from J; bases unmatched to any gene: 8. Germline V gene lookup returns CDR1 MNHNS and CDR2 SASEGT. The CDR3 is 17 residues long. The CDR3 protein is CASSDPGGVYSNQPQHF. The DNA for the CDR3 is TGTGCCAGCAGTGACCCAGGGGGAGTCTATAGCAATCAGCCCCAGCATTTT.

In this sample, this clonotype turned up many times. In DNA, the CDR3 is TGTGCCAGCAGCCAAGATACGGTGAGGTACGAGCAGTACTTC. It codes for CASSQDTVRYEQYF. The chain couples TRBV3-1 to TRBJ2-7; no definite D call. The ends were cut back, 0 bases at V and 4 bases at J, with 10 bases in the middle. The germline gives CDR1 LGHDT, CDR2 YNNKEL (reference sequence). The CDR3 loop spans 14 amino acids.

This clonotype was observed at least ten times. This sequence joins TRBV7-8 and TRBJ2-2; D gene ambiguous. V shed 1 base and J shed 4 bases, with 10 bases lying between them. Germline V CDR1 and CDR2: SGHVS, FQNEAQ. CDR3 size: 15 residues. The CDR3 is CASSLVLQPTGELFF. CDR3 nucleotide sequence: TGTGCCAGCAGCTTAGTGCTACAGCCCACCGGGGAGCTGTTTTTT.

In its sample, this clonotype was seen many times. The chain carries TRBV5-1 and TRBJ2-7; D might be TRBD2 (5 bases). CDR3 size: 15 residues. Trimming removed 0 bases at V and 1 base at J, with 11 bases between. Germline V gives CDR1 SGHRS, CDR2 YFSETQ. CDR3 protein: CASSLAWRSSYEQYF. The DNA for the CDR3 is TGCGCCAGCAGCTTGGCCTGGAGGTCTTCCTACGAGCAGTACTTC.

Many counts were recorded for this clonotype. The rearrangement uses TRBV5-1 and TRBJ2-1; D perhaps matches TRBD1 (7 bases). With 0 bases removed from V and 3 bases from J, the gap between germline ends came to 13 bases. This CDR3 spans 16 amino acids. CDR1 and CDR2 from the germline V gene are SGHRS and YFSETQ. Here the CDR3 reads CASSLVQGGFYNEQFF. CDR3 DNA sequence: TGCGCCAGCAGCTTGGTCCAGGGGGGTTTCTACAATGAGCAGTTCTTC.

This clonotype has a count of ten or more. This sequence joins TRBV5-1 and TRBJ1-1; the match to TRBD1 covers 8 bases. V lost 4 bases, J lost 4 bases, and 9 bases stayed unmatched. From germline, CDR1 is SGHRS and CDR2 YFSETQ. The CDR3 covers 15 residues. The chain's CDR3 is CASSQRTGKATEAFF. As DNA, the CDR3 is TGCGCCAGCAGCCAACGGACAGGGAAGGCCACTGAAGCTTTCTTT.

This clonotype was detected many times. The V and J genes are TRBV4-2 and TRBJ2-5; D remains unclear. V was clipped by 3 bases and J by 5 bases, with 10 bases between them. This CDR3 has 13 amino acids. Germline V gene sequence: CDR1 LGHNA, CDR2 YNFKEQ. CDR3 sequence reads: CASSHQQEETQYF. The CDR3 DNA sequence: TGTGCCAGCAGCCACCAGCAGGAGGAGACCCAGTACTTC.

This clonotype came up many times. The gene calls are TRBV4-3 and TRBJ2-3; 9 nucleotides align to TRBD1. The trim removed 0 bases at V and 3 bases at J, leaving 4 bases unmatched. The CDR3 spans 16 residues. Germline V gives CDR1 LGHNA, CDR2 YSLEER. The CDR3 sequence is CASSQDTGQGTDTQYF. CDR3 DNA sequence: TGCGCCAGCAGCCAAGATACGGGACAGGGTACAGATACGCAGTATTTT.